A selection of T cell receptor beta chains follows, all from one sample in a study of blood T cell repertoires in COVID-19. Here immunoSEQ multiplex PCR was the method, and the copy in TCRdb shows in-frame clones only, minus some. The sample holds under 200,000 clones, 65% to 85% seen once. The sample comprised peripheral blood. Receptors were obtained from a woman between 65 and 79 years old who had recovered from COVID-19. CDR3s include the opening cysteine and the closing phenylalanine or tryptophan. A D gene is named only where the DNA matches it firmly. Expanded clones are given a class, and other clones once, few, many or no size at all.

abundance,len,v_gene,d_gene,j_gene,CDR3nt,CDR3aa
once,16,TRBV7-8,.,TRBJ1-6,TGTGCCAGCAGCTTATGGGGGCGTACCAATAATTCACCCCTCCACTTT,CASSLWGRTNNSPLHF
few,14,TRBV7-9,TRBD2,TRBJ2-3,TGTGCCAGCAGCCCGACTAGCGGGGCAGATACGCAGTATTTT,CASSPTSGADTQYF
.,15,TRBV7-6,.,TRBJ2-7,TGTGCCAGCAGCTTAGGGGGACTGGGGGTATACGAGCAGTACTTC,CASSLGGLGVYEQYF
.,17,TRBV5-8,.,TRBJ1-1,.,CASSWGTGTGPYPGLFF
many,16,TRBV28,TRBD1,TRBJ1-5,TGTGCCAGCAGTTTCCCCCCGACAGGGGGCGATATAGCCCAGCATTTT,CASSFPPTGGDIAQHF
.,15,TRBV5-4,TRBD2,TRBJ2-1,TGTGCCAGCAGCCCGGGGGGTAGCTCCTACAATGAGCAGTTCTTC,CASSPGGSSYNEQFF
.,16,TRBV18,TRBD2,TRBJ2-4,TGTGCCAGCTCACCAGGGAGAAGCGGGGGGTTGGACATTCAGTACTTC,CASSPGRSGGLDIQYF
.,15,TRBV15,.,TRBJ2-5,TGTGCCACCAGCATCGGCGGGGACTACCAAGAGACCCAGTACTTC,CATSIGGDYQETQYF
.,15,TRBV28,TRBD1,TRBJ1-4,TGTGCCAGCAGGACCTCCAGGGGGCGCCGGGAAAAACTGTTTTTT,CASRTSRGRREKLFF
.,15,TRBV10-3,.,TRBJ2-2,TGTGCCACCCGGGCCGGGAGCAGTGTCACCGGGGAGCTGTTTTTT,CATRAGSSVTGELFF
few,15,TRBV5-4,.,TRBJ2-1,TGTGCCAGCAGCCCGGAGGGGGCTGGATACAATGAGCAGTTCTTC,CASSPEGAGYNEQFF
.,13,TRBV29-1,.,TRBJ1-2,TGCAGCGTTGAAGGGGGCCGGACTATAGGCTACACCTTC,CSVEGGRTIGYTF
.,13,TRBV18,.,TRBJ1-1,TGTGCCAGCTCACCACCGGAGCGCACTGAAGCTTTCTTT,CASSPPERTEAFF
.,17,TRBV10-2,TRBD2,TRBJ2-3,TGCGCCAGCAGTGAGGGGTCGGCGGGGGGAATCACAGATACGCAGTATTTT,CASSEGSAGGITDTQYF
.,12,TRBV11-2,.,TRBJ2-3,TGTGCCAGCAGCTTAGGAGGGGGTACGCAGTATTTT,CASSLGGGTQYF
.,17,TRBV7-8,TRBD1,TRBJ1-2,TGTGCCAGCAGCTTCCAAACCGGACAGGGGTTAGACTATGGCTACACCTTC,CASSFQTGQGLDYGYTF
.,18,TRBV11-2,TRBD1,TRBJ2-7,TGTGCCAGCAGCCCCCAACCAGGGGGACCGGGACAGGCTCCCGAGCAGTACTTC,CASSPQPGGPGQAPEQYF
.,12,TRBV10-3,.,TRBJ2-5,TGTGCCATCAGTGAGGGGGGGGAGACCCAGTACTTC,CAISEGGETQYF
.,13,TRBV4-2,TRBD1,TRBJ1-1,TGTGCCAGCAGCCGACAGGGTGGGACTGAAGCTTTCTTT,CASSRQGGTEAFF
.,15,TRBV6-6,TRBD1,TRBJ2-3,TGTGCCAGCAGACCAGGACAGGTTAACACAGATACGCAGTATTTT,CASRPGQVNTDTQYF
.,16,TRBV4-1,TRBD2,TRBJ2-5,TGCGCCAGCAGCCAAGGGCTAGCGGGAGGGTTAGAGACCCAGTACTTC,CASSQGLAGGLETQYF
.,16,TRBV6-5,.,TRBJ1-1,TGTGCCAGCAGTTACTCACCAACAGGGCAGGGCACTGAAGCTTTCTTT,CASSYSPTGQGTEAFF
.,15,TRBV30,.,TRBJ2-2,TGTGCCTGTAGCGGGGGGACAGGGGGCACCGGGGAGCTGTTTTTT,CACSGGTGGTGELFF
.,14,TRBV7-9,TRBD2,TRBJ2-1,TGTGCCAGCAGTGGGTGGCTAGCGGGCGGTGAGCAGTTCTTC,CASSGWLAGGEQFF
.,12,TRBV19,.,TRBJ2-5,TGTGCCAGTAGTAGGGGCGGTGAGACCCAGTACTTC,CASSRGGETQYF
.,13,TRBV5-4,TRBD1,TRBJ1-1,TGTGCCAGCCGCTTTGGACAGGGTGGTGAAGCTTTCTTT,CASRFGQGGEAFF
.,13,TRBV3-1/TRBV3-2,.,TRBJ1-2,TGTGCCAGCAGCCAAGGGGGGCAGGGGGGCTACACCTTC,CASSQGGQGGYTF
.,13,TRBV28,.,TRBJ1-3,TGTGCCAGCAGGCTGGGCTCCGGAAACACCATATATTTT,CASRLGSGNTIYF
few,15,TRBV6-5,.,TRBJ1-2,TGTGCCAGCAGTTACGGGGGGGGCTTTTGGTATGGCTACACCTTC,CASSYGGGFWYGYTF
.,14,TRBV6-5,.,TRBJ2-1,TGTGCCAGCAGAGGGGCAGGAGCATACAATGAGCAGTTCTTC,CASRGAGAYNEQFF
.,14,TRBV2,.,TRBJ1-6,TGTGCCAGCAGTCAGGGCCCCTATAATTCACCCCTCCACTTT,CASSQGPYNSPLHF
.,13,TRBV27,.,TRBJ1-5,TGTGCCAGCAGCCAACGACCCCAGCGGCCCCAGCATTTT,CASSQRPQRPQHF
.,16,TRBV5-4,.,TRBJ2-2,TGTGCCAGCAGCCCCCCGGGGGGCCAGAACACCGGGGAGCTGTTTTTT,CASSPPGGQNTGELFF
.,14,TRBV6-6,.,TRBJ1-1,TGTGCCAGCAGTTACTCGTGGGGGGACACTGAAGCTTTCTTT,CASSYSWGDTEAFF
.,13,TRBV11-2,TRBD1,TRBJ1-2,TGTGCCAGCAGGACCGGACAGGCCTATGGCTACACCTTC,CASRTGQAYGYTF
.,16,TRBV11-3,TRBD2,TRBJ2-1,TGTGCCAGCAGCTTAGGGACAGCGGGGGGCCGGGATGAGCAGTTCTTC,CASSLGTAGGRDEQFF
.,16,TRBV24-1,.,TRBJ2-3,TGTGCCACCAGTGACCCAAAGCTGGGCCGCACAGATACGCAGTATTTT,CATSDPKLGRTDTQYF
.,15,TRBV6-2/TRBV6-3,TRBD2,TRBJ2-7,TGTGCCAGCAGTTCCGCTAGCGGACCCACCTACGAGCAGTACTTC,CASSSASGPTYEQYF
.,18,TRBV4-1,TRBD2,TRBJ2-5,TGCGCCAGCAGCCAAGGACCGCCCGGTGGCGGGAGGCACGAGACCCAGTACTTC,CASSQGPPGGGRHETQYF
.,10,TRBV20-1,.,TRBJ2-7,TGCAGTGCCGGGGGCTACGAGCAGTACTTC,CSAGGYEQYF
.,14,TRBV19,.,TRBJ1-2,TGTGCCAGTAGGGCCGGGGGGCGCGACTATGGCTACACCTTC,CASRAGGRDYGYTF
.,14,TRBV11-2,TRBD1,TRBJ1-1,TGTGCCAGCAGCCCGGGACAGTCGGACACTGAAGCTTTCTTT,CASSPGQSDTEAFF
.,15,TRBV19,.,TRBJ2-5,TGTGCCAGTAGTCGGTTGACCCCCGCGGGGGAGACCCAGTACTTC,CASSRLTPAGETQYF
.,17,TRBV3-1/TRBV3-2,TRBD2,TRBJ2-1,TGTGCCAGCAGCCAAGCGGGACTAGCGGACCGATACAATGAGCAGTTCTTC,CASSQAGLADRYNEQFF
.,15,TRBV28,TRBD1,TRBJ1-2,TGTGCCAGCAGGGACCCCGGACAGGGTAACTATGGCTACACCTTC,CASRDPGQGNYGYTF
.,16,TRBV7-9,.,TRBJ1-3,TGTGCCAGCAGCTTACCGGTTACAGAACCTGGAAACACCATATATTTT,CASSLPVTEPGNTIYF
few,15,TRBV7-6,TRBD1,TRBJ1-6,TGTGCCAGCAGCACCCGGACAGGGGGAGACTCACCCCTCCACTTT,CASSTRTGGDSPLHF
many,14,TRBV29-1,.,TRBJ2-2,TGCAGCACCCGGGGTAACGGTAACGCCGGGGAGCTGTTTTTT,CSTRGNGNAGELFF